This T cell receptor beta chain is from a study of CD8 T cells in ankylosing spondylitis. Concerning this clonotype itself: Its antigen is undetermined.

As the method for making TCR beta libraries, quantitative 5'-RACE with molecular barcodes was used. TCRdb independently ran MiXCR on the 5' RACE reads; one entry per CDR3 protein. Of 350,000 to 450,000 distinct CDR3 sequences in the sample, 25% to 30% were seen once. Notes on the study in general: One TCR beta motif, made up of roughly 8 highly homologous variants, appeared characteristic of ankylosing spondylitis blood. It was reported that disease-linked clones were significantly enriched in matched ankylosing spondylitis synovial fluid.

The sequenced material came from blood, either unsorted or a sorted T cell fraction (not recorded which). The clonotype originates from a male donor with ankylosing spondylitis.

The CDR3 DNA sequence: TGCGCCAGCAGCTTGGGAGCGGAGACCACTGAAGCTTTCTTT. Its translation: CASSLGAETTEAFF. The chain employs TRBV5-1 and TRBJ1-1; D call uncertain. Deletions cut 0 bases from V and 4 bases from J, with 10 bases between. This CDR3 has 14 amino acids. From germline, CDR1 is SGHRS and CDR2 YFSETQ.